Each of the 28 T cell receptor beta chains below was sequenced from the same sample in a study of T cells after yellow fever vaccination. TCRdb re-derived calls from the 5' RACE reads in MiXCR, one entry per CDR3 protein. The sample gives 300,000 to 400,000 distinct CDR3 sequences, around 4.1% of which show up once; 20% to 25% is in the top ten. Sample: PBMCs, taken 5 days after the yellow fever booster vaccination. The source is a man younger than 35 who received the YFV17D yellow fever vaccine.

Of note for this clonotype: The conserved phenylalanine or tryptophan is not found at the CDR3 terminus, so this likely reflects a read error. The DNA is omitted, as the CDR3 cannot be located on it reliably, and the CDR3 follows TCRdb's listing. This chain links TRBV6-2 or TRBV6-3 with TRBJ2-5; no DNA check was done on the table's D call, TRBD1. CDR1 MNHEY and CDR2 SVGEGT come from the germline V gene. The CDR3 comprises 12 residues, both ends counted. The CDR3 region is CASTSREVALHL.

In its sample, this clonotype was seen a few times. The CDR3 coding sequence is TGTGCCAGCAGTTTATCTCCGCCGGGAGGATATAGCAATCAGCCCCAGCATTTT. Its translation is CASSLSPPGGYSNQPQHF. This chain joins TRBV27 and TRBJ1-5; no firm D call. The CDR3 is 18 residues long. The V end lost 0 bases, the J end lost 0 bases, and 15 bases lay between the germline ends. Germline V gives CDR1 MNHEY, CDR2 SMNVEV (reference sequence).

The rearrangement joins TRBV6-5 to TRBJ2-1; the D gene is possibly TRBD1 (5 bases). The ends were cut back, 2 bases at V and 5 bases at J, with 10 bases in the middle. The CDR3 is made up of 14 amino acids. Germline CDR1 and CDR2: MNHEY and SVGAGI. CDR3: CASSYRQGHNEQFF. Written as DNA, the CDR3 is TGTGCCAGCAGTTACCGGCAGGGCCACAATGAGCAGTTCTTC.

This clonotype was seen ten or more times. V is TRBV5-1 and J is TRBJ1-5; no clear D gene. The CDR3 runs 14 residues. Trimming cost V 4 bases and J 4 bases, with 12 bases left between them. CDR1 is SGHRS and CDR2 is YFSETQ in the germline V gene. Here the CDR3 reads CASSPLGGNQPQHF. For the CDR3, the DNA is TGCGCCAGCAGCCCCCTGGGCGGGAATCAGCCCCAGCATTTT.

This clonotype was seen at least ten times. The chain has TRBV6-1 and TRBJ2-3; TRBD2 agrees at 9 bases. CDR1 and CDR2 (germline): MNHNS, SASEGT. Trimming removed 3 bases from V and 4 bases from J; junction bases left unmatched: 8. This CDR3 has 16 residues. CDR3: CASSDYGGGASDTQYF. Here the CDR3 DNA reads TGTGCCAGCAGTGACTATGGCGGGGGGGCCTCAGATACGCAGTATTTT.

This clonotype was picked up a small number of times. This rearrangement joins TRBV30 to TRBJ2-1, with TRBD2 matching over 16 bases. Looked up from germline, CDR1 is GTSNPN and CDR2 is SVGIG (reference sequence). V was clipped by 5 bases and J by 13 bases; unmatched bases: 11. The CDR3 is 15 amino acids. CDR3 nucleotide sequence: TGTGCCTGGGAACATAAGGGACTAGCGGGGGGGCCTCAGTTCTTC. It yields the protein CAWEHKGLAGGPQFF.

This clonotype has only a few counts. This rearrangement joins TRBV4-2 to TRBJ1-2; D is possibly TRBD1 (5 bases). CDR3 length: 14 residues. With 0 bases removed from V and 3 bases from J, the gap between germline ends came to 8 bases. Germline V lookup: CDR1 LGHNA, CDR2 YNFKEQ. The CDR3 region has the DNA TGTGCCAGCAGCCAAGAAGGACACCACTATGGCTACACCTTC. Its translation: CASSQEGHHYGYTF.

This clonotype has more than one count but fewer than ten. This chain joins TRBV7-9 and TRBJ2-7, with D tentatively TRBD1 or TRBD2 (5 bases each). Germline V gene lookup returns CDR1 SEHNR and CDR2 FQNEAQ (reference sequence). With 2 bases removed from V and 3 bases from J, the gap between germline ends came to 11 bases. This CDR3 region has 14 residues. CDR3 loop: CASSLIGGNYEQYF. DNA of the CDR3: TGTGCCAGCAGCTTAATTGGGGGAAACTACGAGCAGTACTTC.

This clonotype was seen only a few times. This chain connects TRBV20-1 to TRBJ2-6; D may be TRBD2 (5 bases). CDR3 length equals 16 residues. Germline assignment: CDR1 DFQATT and CDR2 SNEGSKA (reference sequence). V was trimmed by 6 bases and J by 0 bases, leaving 15 bases between them. CDR3 nucleotide sequence: TGCAGTGCCCTCGTCGGGATACTCTCTGGGGCCAACGTCCTGACTTTC. Translation: CSALVGILSGANVLTF.

This chain links TRBV5-1 with TRBJ1-4; D remains ambiguous. Germline assignment: CDR1 SGHRS and CDR2 YFSETQ. The CDR3 has 15 residues. The V and J ends lost 4 bases and 0 bases respectively, with 10 bases between them. As DNA, the CDR3 is TGCGCCAGCAGCCCCTCCGGGACAACTAATGAAAAACTGTTTTTT. It codes for CASSPSGTTNEKLFF.

This clonotype was found a few times. The chain joins TRBV6-5 to TRBJ2-7, with D perhaps TRBD1 (5 bases). V was clipped by 0 bases and J by 3 bases, with 12 bases between them. The CDR3 length is 15 residues. Per the germline V gene, CDR1 is MNHEY and CDR2 is SVGAGI. The CDR3 region is CASSYSSGASYEQYV. The CDR3 DNA reads TGTGCCAGCAGTTACTCGAGTGGGGCCAGCTACGAGCAGTACGTC.

The chain employs TRBV11-2 and TRBJ1-2; D gene uncertain. CDR3 size: 14 residues. Germline V gene lookup returns CDR1 SGHAT and CDR2 FQNNGV. Trimming left V 5 bases short and J 6 bases short, with 16 bases between. This CDR3 is CASSLSTGYDGYTF. CDR3 nucleotides: TGTGCCAGCAGCCTTAGCACGGGGTATGATGGCTACACCTTC. The full variable domain, completed using reference TRBV11-2 and TRBJ1-2, is EAGVAQSPRYKIIEKRQSVAFWCNPISGHATLYWYQQILGQGPKLLIQFQNNGVVDDSQLPKDRFSAERLKGVDSTLKIQPAKLEDSAVYLCASSLSTGYDGYTFGSGTRLTVV.

This clonotype has at least ten counts. The chain uses TRBV6-5 and TRBJ1-6; D unresolved. Germline-derived CDR1 and CDR2 are MNHEY and SVGAGI. The V end lost 2 bases, the J end lost 6 bases, and 8 bases lay between the germline ends. CDR3 length: 14 amino acids. The CDR3 DNA reads as TGTGCCAGCAGTTACCGGGTTCTTAATTCACCCCTCCACTTT. Translation: CASSYRVLNSPLHF.

The rearrangement links TRBV7-2 to TRBJ1-1; no firm D call. CDR1 is SGHTA and CDR2 is FQGNSA in the germline V gene. The V end was cut by 2 bases, the J end by 1 base, with 8 bases between. The CDR3 length is 14 residues. The CDR3 DNA follows: TGTGCCAGCAGCTTAAACCACAGGAACACTGAAGCTTTCTTT. The encoded protein is CASSLNHRNTEAFF.

This chain uses TRBV5-1 with TRBJ1-1, with D uncertain. This CDR3 is built from 15 residues. Trimming cost V 5 bases and J 8 bases, with 22 bases left between them. The V gene's germline CDR1 is SGHRS and CDR2 YFSETQ. The DNA for the CDR3 is TGCGCCAGCAGTCCGGCGTCTGGCCCCTTCTTAGAAGCTTTCTTT. It codes for CASSPASGPFLEAFF.

This chain connects TRBV2 to TRBJ1-1; 7 nucleotides match TRBD1. The junction had 13 bases not matched to a gene; V was cut back by 3 bases and J by 3 bases. CDR1 SNHLY and CDR2 FYNNEI come from the germline V gene. The CDR3 consists of 17 residues. This CDR3 is CASSEIRGVGSDTEAFF. The CDR3 region has the DNA TGTGCCAGCAGTGAGATCAGGGGGGTCGGGTCTGACACTGAAGCTTTCTTT.

The genes are TRBV7-2 and TRBJ2-7; D is unresolved. V lost 5 bases to trimming and J lost 0 bases, with 11 bases between them. The length of the CDR3 is 14 residues. Germline lookup yields CDR1 SGHTA and CDR2 FQGNSA. CDR3 nucleotide sequence: TGTGCCAGCAGCCGCGACTCCAACTCCTACGAGCAGTACTTC. It codes for CASSRDSNSYEQYF.

This clonotype has just a few counts. J is TRBJ1-2 and V is TRBV7-9; no firm D call. Between the trimmed V and J ends, which lost 1 base and 1 base, there was a span of 13 bases. CDR3 length: 16 residues. From germline, CDR1 is SEHNR and CDR2 FQNEAQ (reference sequence). The CDR3 protein is CASSLGAAPFNYGYTF. As DNA, the CDR3 is TGTGCCAGCAGCTTAGGAGCCGCGCCGTTTAACTATGGCTACACCTTC.

This clonotype came up many times. The chain carries TRBV7-2 and TRBJ2-1, with D maybe TRBD2 (5 bases). Trimming cost V 5 bases and J 0 bases, with 17 bases left between them. This CDR3 is built from 17 residues. Germline loops: CDR1 SGHTA, CDR2 FQGNSA. This CDR3 reads CASSTAHGESSYNEQFF. The CDR3, as DNA: TGTGCCAGCAGCACAGCTCACGGGGAGAGCTCCTACAATGAGCAGTTCTTC.

There are many counts of this clonotype. V and J are TRBV3-1 and TRBJ2-2; the D call may be TRBD1 or TRBD2 (5 bases each). Between the trimmed V and J ends, which lost 3 bases and 6 bases, there was a span of 8 bases. CDR3 size: 13 residues. CDR1 and CDR2 from the germline V gene are LGHDT and YNNKEL (reference sequence). The CDR3 DNA is TGTGCCAGCAGCCAGATGGGGGCCGGGGAGCTGTTTTTT. The encoded protein is CASSQMGAGELFF.

V gene TRBV7-2 combines with J gene TRBJ2-7; a weak D match, TRBD2 (6 bases). V was cut by 4 bases and J by 2 bases, with 9 bases left in between. The CDR3 loop spans 13 amino acids. Germline values: CDR1 SGHTA, CDR2 FQGNSA. The CDR3 sequence is CASSWDFAYEQYV. The CDR3 nucleotides are TGTGCCAGCAGCTGGGACTTTGCCTACGAGCAGTACGTC.

The chain combines TRBV7-2 with TRBJ1-3; tentative D call: TRBD1 (5 bases). Trimming stripped 5 bases from V and 4 bases from J, with 15 bases between. The CDR3 runs to 15 residues. Looked up from germline, CDR1 is SGHTA and CDR2 is FQGNSA. The CDR3 nucleotides read TGTGCCAGCAGCCTCCTTCGGGGGTCCGGAAACACCATATATTTT. Amino acids: CASSLLRGSGNTIYF. The variable domain in full, completed from reference TRBV7-2 and TRBJ1-3, reads GAGVSQSPSNKVTEKGKDVELRCDPISGHTALYWYRQSLGQGLEFLIYFQGNSAPDKSGLPSDRFSAERTGGSVSTLTIQRTQQEDSAVYLCASSLLRGSGNTIYFGEGSWLTVV.

This clonotype was observed many times. The V and J genes are TRBV4-2 and TRBJ1-6; the D gene is possibly TRBD1 (5 bases). The CDR3 is 16 amino acids. Trimming cost V 5 bases and J 9 bases, with 20 bases left between them. Germline CDR1 is LGHNA and CDR2 is YNFKEQ. CDR3 sequence: CASSEDQGPSPSPLHF. CDR3 nucleotides: TGTGCCAGCAGCGAGGACCAGGGACCCTCCCCTTCACCCCTCCACTTT.

Ten or more counts support this clonotype. The chain uses TRBV25-1 and TRBJ2-7; D ambiguous. V was trimmed by 6 bases and J by 2 bases, leaving 8 bases between them. Germline assignment: CDR1 MGHDK and CDR2 SYGVNS. This CDR3 spans 12 amino acids. The CDR3 nucleotides are TGTGCCAGCAGCCCAGAGACCTACGAGCAGTACTTC. Translated: CASSPETYEQYF.

J is TRBJ1-2 and V is TRBV20-1, with D uncertain. CDR1 and CDR2 (germline): DFQATT, SNEGSKA (reference sequence). Trimming left V 5 bases short and J 4 bases short, with 17 bases between. CDR3 size: 14 residues. Written as DNA, the CDR3 is TGCAGTGCTCAACGAGGATCCCTAGGCTATGGCTACACCTTC. Translating it yields CSAQRGSLGYGYTF.

This clonotype was seen a handful of times. The V and J genes are TRBV5-6 and TRBJ1-5; no firm D call. The CDR3 covers 16 residues. Trimming took 2 bases from V and 2 from J, leaving 14 bases between them. Germline values: CDR1 SGHDT, CDR2 YYEEEE. CDR3 bases: TGTGCCAGCAGCTTAGGTCTGGGGAGGGGCAATCAGCCCCAGCATTTT. As protein: CASSLGLGRGNQPQHF.

In this sample, this clonotype turned up a few times. V usage is TRBV28 and J usage is TRBJ2-7, with 9 positions matching TRBD1. Germline assignment: CDR1 MDHEN and CDR2 SYDVKM. The CDR3 runs to 17 residues. The V and J ends lost 4 bases and 7 bases, in that order; junction bases with no gene match: 17. DNA for the CDR3: TGTGCCAGCAGTTCCCCCGGACAGGGGCTGGCCACCGAAGAGCAGTACGTC. This codes for CASSSPGQGLATEEQYV.

This clonotype has ten or more counts. The V and J genes are TRBV18 and TRBJ2-2; 7 nucleotides agree with TRBD2. V lost 1 base, J lost 0 bases, and 8 bases stayed unmatched. The CDR3 is 18 residues long. In germline, CDR1 is KGHSH, CDR2 LQKENI. CDR3 amino acids: CASSPRVSGAPNTGELFF. The CDR3 DNA follows: TGTGCCAGCTCACCACGGGTCAGCGGGGCCCCGAACACCGGGGAGCTGTTTTTT.